A single sample is the source of the 27 T cell receptor beta chains below, sequenced in a study of blood T cell repertoires in COVID-19. Method: immunoSEQ multiplex PCR; TCRdb's copy keeps in-frame clones and lacks some. The data show some 110,000 clones, with about four fifths seen just once and approximately 15% held by the top ten. The sample was peripheral blood. These receptors originate from a woman older than 75 with acute or convalescent COVID-19.

This clone was detected only a few times. The rearrangement links TRBV30 to TRBJ1-5; possible D gene TRBD1, 5 bases. The CDR3 is made up of 13 amino acids. CDR1 GTSNPN and CDR2 SVGIG come from the germline V gene (reference sequence). Trimming stripped 0 bases from V and 4 bases from J, with 7 bases between. Here the CDR3 DNA reads TGTGCCTGGAGTGTACAGGAAAATCAGCCCCAGCATTTT. It translates to CAWSVQENQPQHF.

The chain couples TRBV18 to TRBJ2-2, with D maybe TRBD1 (5 bases). CDR3 size: 12 residues. V was pared by 4 bases and J by 5 bases, with 5 bases between. Looked up from germline, CDR1 is KGHSH and CDR2 is LQKENI. The CDR3 reads CASSQGTGELFF. DNA for the CDR3: TGTGCCAGCTCACAGGGGACCGGGGAGCTGTTTTTT.

This clone was seen only once. The chain couples TRBV6-6 to TRBJ1-5; 7 bases match TRBD1. Germline V CDR1 and CDR2: MNHNY, SVGAGI (reference sequence). V lost 11 bases to trimming and J lost 3 bases; unmatched junction nucleotides: 16. This CDR3 comprises 16 residues. CDR3 residues: CASFPMATGINQPQHF. The DNA of the CDR3 is TGTGCCTCCTTTCCCATGGCGACAGGGATCAATCAGCCCCAGCATTTT.

The chain links TRBV28 to TRBJ2-7; TRBD2 might be the D (5 bases). The CDR3 length is 14 residues. The germline V gene encodes CDR1 MDHEN and CDR2 SYDVKM. Trimming pared 4 bases from V and 5 bases from J, leaving 15 bases between. DNA of the CDR3: TGTGCCAGCAGTTCCACTAGTTGGCTCAACGAGCAGTACTTC. Encoded protein: CASSSTSWLNEQYF.

This chain uses TRBV18 with TRBJ2-3; D gene uncertain. CDR3 size: 12 residues. V lost 6 bases, J lost 0 bases, and 4 bases lay in between. Germline V gene lookup returns CDR1 KGHSH and CDR2 LQKENI. Here the CDR3 DNA reads TGTGCCAGCTCTCAGAGCACAGATACGCAGTATTTT. It encodes CASSQSTDTQYF.

This chain joins TRBV6-2 or TRBV6-3 and TRBJ1-5; D remains ambiguous. The germline V gene has CDR1 MNHEY and CDR2 SVGEGT. Between the trimmed V and J ends, which lost 2 bases and 4 bases, there was a span of 9 bases. The CDR3 runs 14 residues. The CDR3 sequence is CASSYVNRNQPQHF. The CDR3, as DNA: TGTGCCAGCAGTTACGTTAATAGAAATCAGCCCCAGCATTTT.

The chain carries TRBV6-5 and TRBJ1-2, with D uncertain. This CDR3 region has 13 residues. V was cut by 6 bases and J by 1 base, with 9 bases left in between. The V gene's germline CDR1 is MNHEY and CDR2 SVGAGI. The CDR3 spells CASSMGVNYGYTF. As DNA, the CDR3 is TGTGCCAGCAGCATGGGAGTTAACTATGGCTACACCTTC.

V is TRBV28 and J is TRBJ1-5; D is perhaps TRBD1 (5 bases). CDR1 is MDHEN and CDR2 is SYDVKM in the germline V gene. V was clipped by 10 bases and J by 3 bases, with 10 bases between them. This CDR3 is 12 amino acids long. CDR3 sequence reads: CANQGTNQPQHF. CDR3 DNA sequence: TGTGCCAACCAGGGTACCAATCAGCCCCAGCATTTT.

The chain couples TRBV10-2 to TRBJ1-5, with TRBD1 matching over 7 bases. The CDR3 has 15 amino acids. After removal of 5 bases from V and 0 bases from J, the junction contained 4 bases not matched to a gene. The germline gives CDR1 WSHSY, CDR2 SAAADI. The CDR3 sequence is CASSSGTDSNQPQHF. The DNA of the CDR3 is TGCGCCAGCAGTTCCGGGACAGATAGCAATCAGCCCCAGCATTTT.

The chain carries TRBV27 and TRBJ2-7; maybe TRBD1 (9 bases). Deletions cut 6 bases from V and 6 bases from J, with 30 bases between. This CDR3 contains 18 residues. Germline V gene data show CDR1 as MNHEY and CDR2 as SMNVEV (reference sequence). CDR3 residues: CASSPGGALGTGWIEQYF. The CDR3 DNA reads TGTGCCAGCAGCCCCGGGGGGGCGCTTGGGACAGGGTGGATCGAGCAGTACTTC.

The chain couples TRBV28 to TRBJ2-1; 11 bases are a match to TRBD2. CDR1 and CDR2 from the germline V gene are MDHEN and SYDVKM. After removal of 5 bases from V and 2 bases from J, the junction contained 8 bases not matched to a gene. This CDR3 has 17 amino acids. The DNA for the CDR3 is TGTGCCAGCAGTAAACGGACTAGCGGGCTTACCTACAATGAGCAGTTCTTC. It specifies CASSKRTSGLTYNEQFF.

In its sample, this clone was seen once. The chain employs TRBV30 and TRBJ2-2; TRBD1 is a possible D gene (5 bases). Trimming took 3 bases from V and 5 from J, leaving 7 bases between them. The CDR3 runs 12 residues. CDR1 and CDR2 (germline): GTSNPN, SVGIG (reference sequence). The CDR3 loop is CAWRRGTGELFF. CDR3 DNA sequence: TGTGCCTGGAGAAGGGGTACCGGGGAGCTGTTTTTT.

The rearrangement uses TRBV18 and TRBJ2-7; 9 bases match TRBD1. Germline loops: CDR1 KGHSH, CDR2 LQKENI. After removal of 5 bases from V and 3 bases from J, the junction contained 11 bases not matched to a gene. This CDR3 is 16 amino acids long. DNA for the CDR3: TGTGCCAGCTCAGTTACGGGTTCGACAGGGGGCTACGAGCAGTACTTC. Protein product: CASSVTGSTGGYEQYF.

V gene TRBV11-3 combines with J gene TRBJ2-4, with 7 positions matching TRBD1. Germline CDR1 is SGHNT and CDR2 is YENEEA. The CDR3 extends over 13 amino acids. With 1 base clipped from V and 7 bases from J, the junction kept 1 base outside the gene matches. CDR3 DNA: TGTGCCAGCAGCTTAGGACAGGGCAACATTCAGTACTTC. It codes for CASSLGQGNIQYF.

The chain uses TRBV12-5 and TRBJ2-5, with 10 bases matching TRBD2. CDR3 size: 16 residues. V was clipped by 6 bases and J by 4 bases; unmatched bases: 11. Germline-derived CDR1 and CDR2 are LGHNT and FRNRAP. CDR3: CASGLGIAGGAETQYF. The CDR3 coding sequence is TGTGCTAGTGGCCTCGGGATAGCGGGAGGTGCAGAGACCCAGTACTTC.

This chain joins TRBV11-2 and TRBJ2-3; TRBD2 is a possible D gene (6 bases). Per the germline V gene, CDR1 is SGHAT and CDR2 is FQNNGV. The CDR3 is 14 residues long. Deletions cut 5 bases from V and 2 bases from J, with 11 bases between. The CDR3 is CASSNSGHTDTQYF. DNA for the CDR3: TGTGCCAGCAGCAATAGCGGACACACAGATACGCAGTATTTT.

The chain is built from TRBV10-3 and TRBJ1-1; D call uncertain. The CDR3 is made up of 13 amino acids. Between the trimmed V and J ends, which lost 4 bases and 1 base, there was a span of 7 bases. CDR1 is ENHRY and CDR2 is SYGVKD in the germline V gene. The CDR3 nucleotides read TGTGCCATCAGTGTGAGCCAGAACACTGAAGCTTTCTTT. Amino acid sequence: CAISVSQNTEAFF.

This chain connects TRBV5-4 to TRBJ2-7; 11 bases are shared with TRBD2. Germline-derived CDR1 and CDR2 are SGHNT and YYREEE (reference sequence). V lost 4 bases to trimming and J lost 5 bases; unmatched junction nucleotides: 5. The CDR3 is 14 amino acids. The CDR3 reads CASSAGLAVNEQYF. The CDR3 DNA reads as TGTGCCAGCAGCGCGGGACTAGCGGTCAACGAGCAGTACTTC. The entire variable domain, with the rest obtained from reference TRBV5-4 and TRBJ2-7, is as follows: ETGVTQSPTHLIKTRGQQVTLRCSSQSGHNTVSWYQQALGQGPQFIFQYYREEENGRGNFPPRFSGLQFPNYSSELNVNALELDDSALYLCASSAGLAVNEQYFGPGTRLTVT.

The rearrangement joins TRBV10-3 to TRBJ2-2, with D possibly TRBD1 on 5 matching bases. The CDR3 sequence is 14 residues long. The V end lost 6 bases, the J end lost 4 bases, and 12 bases lay between the germline ends. Germline CDR1 reads ENHRY; CDR2 reads SYGVKD. In nucleotides, the CDR3 is TGTGCCATCAGACTTCAGGGCGGCACCGGGGAGCTGTTTTTT. It is translated as CAIRLQGGTGELFF.

The chain employs TRBV19 and TRBJ2-1; D ambiguous. With 6 bases removed from V and 2 bases from J, the gap between germline ends came to 8 bases. This CDR3 spans 13 amino acids. The V gene's germline CDR1 is LNHDA and CDR2 SQIVND (reference sequence). The CDR3 sequence is CASSPVPYNEQFF. The CDR3 nucleotides read TGTGCCAGTAGCCCGGTGCCCTACAATGAGCAGTTCTTC.

This sequence joins TRBV28 and TRBJ2-7, with no clear D. Germline V lookup: CDR1 MDHEN, CDR2 SYDVKM. Trimming left V 7 bases short and J 2 bases short, with 12 bases between. The CDR3 contains 13 residues. CDR3 DNA sequence: TGTGCCAGCACCGAGACAAACCCCTACGAGCAGTACTTC. This sequence encodes CASTETNPYEQYF.

This clone was found many times. The chain couples TRBV7-2 to TRBJ2-3; TRBD2 matches 8 bases. The J segment lost 2 bases and the V segment lost 4 bases, leaving 14 bases of the junction unmatched. Germline V gives CDR1 SGHTA, CDR2 FQGNSA. The CDR3 consists of 18 residues. CDR3 amino acids: CASSSPLGREDATDTQYF. CDR3 DNA: TGTGCCAGCAGCTCCCCCCTGGGGCGGGAGGACGCCACAGATACGCAGTATTTT.

The CDR3 DNA reads TGTGCCAGCAGCTTTTTGTGGACAGGGGGGTACGAGCAGTACTTC. Protein product: CASSFLWTGGYEQYF. This chain joins TRBV5-5 and TRBJ2-7; 10 positions agree with TRBD1. V gave up 2 bases and J gave up 4 bases; unmatched junction bases: 6. Per germline, CDR1 SGHKS and CDR2 YYEKEE (reference sequence). The CDR3 sequence is 15 residues long.

This clone was seen only a few times. The J gene is TRBJ1-4, the V gene TRBV12-3 or TRBV12-4; D might be TRBD1 (5 bases). Trimming shortened V by 3 bases and J by 8 bases, and 10 bases separated the two germline ends. This CDR3 has 13 residues. CDR3 nucleotides: TGTGCCAGCAGTTTTAGGGGTCGGGAAAAACTGTTTTTT. It codes for CASSFRGREKLFF.

The CDR3 region is CASSQYNEQFF. CDR3 in DNA: TGTGCCAGCAGCCAGTACAATGAGCAGTTCTTC. The chain combines TRBV2 with TRBJ2-1; D ambiguous. CDR1 SNHLY and CDR2 FYNNEI come from the germline V gene. The CDR3 consists of 11 residues. Trimming cost V 6 bases and J 4 bases, with 4 bases left between them.

This clone was seen a single time. The chain uses TRBV28 and TRBJ2-7; 10 bases line up with TRBD2. V gave up 10 bases and J gave up 4 bases; unmatched junction bases: 7. The CDR3 sequence is 13 residues long. CDR1 is MDHEN and CDR2 is SYDVKM in the germline V gene. CDR3 region: CATTASGSYEQYV. The CDR3 region has the DNA TGTGCCACCACGGCTAGCGGGAGTTACGAGCAGTACGTC.

V usage is TRBV19 and J usage is TRBJ2-4, with 9 bases lining up with TRBD1. The ends lost 3 bases at V and 8 bases at J; junction bases unmatched: 5. The germline gives CDR1 LNHDA, CDR2 SQIVND (reference sequence). This CDR3 is 14 amino acids long. The CDR3 sequence is CASSIGQGIDIQYF. CDR3 DNA sequence: TGTGCCAGTAGTATCGGACAGGGGATAGACATTCAGTACTTC. Together with reference TRBV19 and TRBJ2-4, the CDR3 gives the full variable domain: DGGITQSPKYLFRKEGQNVTLSCEQNLNHDAMYWYRQDPGQGLRLIYYSQIVNDFQKGDIAEGYSVSREKKESFPLTVTSAQKNPTAFYLCASSIGQGIDIQYFGAGTRLSVL.